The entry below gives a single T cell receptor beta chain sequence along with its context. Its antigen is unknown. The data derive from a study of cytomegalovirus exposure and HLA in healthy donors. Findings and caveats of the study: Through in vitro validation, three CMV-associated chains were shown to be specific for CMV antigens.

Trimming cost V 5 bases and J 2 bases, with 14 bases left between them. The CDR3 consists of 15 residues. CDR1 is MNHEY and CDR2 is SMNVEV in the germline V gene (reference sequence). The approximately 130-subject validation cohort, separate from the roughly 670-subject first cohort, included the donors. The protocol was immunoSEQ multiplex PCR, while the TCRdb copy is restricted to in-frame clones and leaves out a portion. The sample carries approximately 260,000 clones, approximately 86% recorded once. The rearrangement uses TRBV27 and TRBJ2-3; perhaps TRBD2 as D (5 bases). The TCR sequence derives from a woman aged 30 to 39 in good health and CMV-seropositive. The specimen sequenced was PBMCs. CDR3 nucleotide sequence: TGTGCCAGCAGTAAGATAAGCGGACCCACAGATACGCAGTATTTT. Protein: CASSKISGPTDTQYF.